A selection of T cell receptor beta chains follows, all from one sample in a study of tumor-infiltrating lymphocytes in primary liver carcinoma. Each CDR3 protein is one row after TCRdb ran MiXCR on the multiplex PCR reads. Among about 330,000 distinct CDR3 sequences listed, about 65% were seen once. Sequenced sample: peripheral blood. These receptors were taken from a man between 35 and 55 years old with primary liver carcinoma and hepatitis B virus infection. CDR3s include the opening cysteine and the closing phenylalanine or tryptophan. The order of the fields is V gene, D gene, clone size, CDR3 protein. D genes are given only for firm matches. Size tells how often a clone was seen (once, few, many) or the class of an expanded clone, and some rows leave it out.

TRBV11-2 | - | - | CASSLGWGGATVNSYEQYF
TRBV28 | - | - | CASSLDPPNTEAFF
TRBV13 | - | - | CASSLGDKYSNQPQHF
TRBV12-3/TRBV12-4 | - | many | CASSSRDRDTQYF
TRBV6-6 | - | many | CASSYSEGEAFF
TRBV2 | TRBD1 | - | CASSPGQEPGLARGEQYF
TRBV5-4 | TRBD2 | few | CASSRTSGKNTGELFF
TRBV29-1 | - | many | CSVEIPLSTDTQYF
TRBV7-9 | - | - | CASSPTTLRPLNTEAFF
TRBV6-6 | - | many | CASTLMEGSQPQHF
TRBV30 | - | few | CAWSRQDGSYEQYF
TRBV5-1 | - | - | CASSLSANTGEPFF
TRBV11-3 | TRBD2 | - | CASNFNSGSRGQFF
TRBV14 | - | few | CASSQGDNYGYTF
TRBV30 | TRBD1 | - | CAWGTGIETQYF
TRBV4-3 | - | - | CASSQDRFCPQHQHF
TRBV6-5 | - | - | CASSRTGSVYNEQFF
TRBV11-2 | - | many | CASSTPDQGLRQTQYF
TRBV13 | - | many | CASSLRHRGETQYF
TRBV5-1 | - | - | CASSYSVTGNAFF
TRBV4-1 | - | - | CASSQGLPLPGSTDTQYF
TRBV4-1 | - | once | CASSQGSWNLKFYGYTF
TRBV5-1 | TRBD2 | - | CASSTGSSGRYEQFF
TRBV10-3 | TRBD2 | many | CAISESVLAGEGNTGELFF
TRBV11-2 | - | - | CASSLLRVNYEQYF
TRBV12-3/TRBV12-4 | - | many | CASSLALGLYNEQFF
TRBV4-1 | - | many | CASSQERGGSTRQPQHF
TRBV29-1 | - | many | CSAPREGDEKLFF
TRBV29-1 | - | - | CSVATTDRVIPGYIF
TRBV4-1 | TRBD1 | - | CASSRGQGNTEDFF
TRBV5-5 | - | many | CASSPGTSTDTQYF
TRBV29-1 | TRBD1 | many | CSVEAGDRSTDTQYF
TRBV5-1 | - | few | CVSSLLLGTDTQYF
TRBV28 | - | few | CASSARLELGYEQYF
TRBV4-2 | - | many | CASSQDIGGNQPQHF
TRBV11-2 | - | - | CASSLALGDTGAFF
TRBV6-2/TRBV6-3 | - | - | CASSPSSFGGANYGYTF
TRBV12-3/TRBV12-4 | TRBD1 | few | CASSPGQGARIGYGYTF
TRBV2 | TRBD1 | once | CASRVGGADTEAFF
TRBV29-1 | TRBD1 | - | CNVELGQGSDEQYF
TRBV11-2 | - | - | CSSSLEDNNQPQHF
TRBV5-4 | - | - | CASSLRAWISYGYTF
TRBV28 | TRBD1 | - | CASRTTGAMNIEELFF
TRBV6-4 | - | - | CASSEAAGSGANVLTF
TRBV11-1 | TRBD2 | - | CASNPLAVQETQYF
TRBV5-5 | - | - | CASSLSTGEYNEQFF